The 18 T cell receptor beta chains below were found in one sample sequenced in a study of molecular identifiers for immune sequencing clone quantification. TCRdb reanalysed the PCR reads using MiXCR and keeps one entry per CDR3 protein. Of about half a million distinct CDR3 sequences in the sample, about 25% were seen once. Sequenced material: naive CD8+ T cells from blood, with Jurkat cell RNA spiked in. The subset is: FACS-sorted CD8+CD4-CCR7+CD45RA+ naive T cells. All receptors derive from a human donor in good health. Some libraries in this study had Jurkat cell RNA spiked in.

The gene calls are TRBV7-2 and TRBJ2-5, with 13 positions matching TRBD2. The trim removed 6 bases at V and 3 bases at J, leaving 4 bases unmatched. Germline V CDR1 and CDR2: SGHTA, FQGNSA. CDR3 length: 15 residues. The CDR3 DNA sequence: TGTGCCAGCAGAAGACTAGCGGGGGGAAAAGAGACCCAGTACTTC. It translates to CASRRLAGGKETQYF.

The CDR3 DNA sequence: TGTGCCAGCAGCGTTCCGCGGCCGGAAGAGACCCAGTACTTC. It encodes CASSVPRPEETQYF. V is TRBV5-4 and J is TRBJ2-5; D is unclear. Germline CDR1 is SGHNT and CDR2 is YYREEE (reference sequence). With 4 bases removed from V and 3 bases from J, the gap between germline ends came to 13 bases. The CDR3 runs 14 residues.

This clonotype was counted a few times. The CDR3 reads CASSAGPNINYGYTF. The CDR3 nucleotides are TGCGCCAGCAGCGCGGGACCGAATATAAACTATGGCTACACCTTC. This chain connects TRBV4-3 to TRBJ1-2, with D perhaps matching TRBD1 (5 bases). V was trimmed by 5 bases and J by 2 bases, leaving 15 bases between them. The CDR3 length is 15 residues. Per germline, CDR1 LGHNA and CDR2 YSLEER.

The V and J genes are TRBV13 and TRBJ2-7; D is possibly TRBD1 (5 bases). Between the trimmed V and J ends, which lost 1 base and 6 bases, there was a span of 13 bases. The CDR3 runs to 14 residues. Germline CDR1 is PRHDT and CDR2 is FYEKMQ (reference sequence). The CDR3 here is CASSLAVGPCEQYF. The CDR3 nucleotides are TGTGCCAGCAGCTTAGCGGTGGGGCCCTGCGAGCAGTACTTC.

This clonotype has just a few counts. The rearrangement uses TRBV9 and TRBJ1-4, with D possibly matching TRBD1 (5 bases). V lost 0 bases, J lost 0 bases, and 24 bases lay in between. Germline loops: CDR1 SGDLS, CDR2 YYNGEE. This CDR3 has 21 amino acids. The CDR3 DNA sequence: TGTGCCAGCAGCGTAGGCGCCTTGAGGGACGGCCCACTTGCAACTAATGAAAAACTGTTTTTT. Translated, it gives CASSVGALRDGPLATNEKLFF.

This chain connects TRBV7-9 to TRBJ2-7, with 9 positions matching TRBD2. V lost 1 base to trimming and J lost 0 bases; unmatched junction nucleotides: 4. CDR1 SEHNR and CDR2 FQNEAQ come from the germline V gene (reference sequence). The CDR3 has 16 residues. The CDR3 DNA follows: TGTGCCAGCAGCTTAGTTGCTAGCGGGGCCTCCTACGAGCAGTACTTC. This sequence encodes CASSLVASGASYEQYF. The full variable domain, completed using reference TRBV7-9 and TRBJ2-7, is DTGVSQNPRHKITKRGQNVTFRCDPISEHNRLYWYRQTLGQGPEFLTYFQNEAQLEKSRLLSDRFSAERPKGSFSTLEIQRTEQGDSAMYLCASSLVASGASYEQYFGPGTRLTVT.

The DNA of the CDR3 is TGTGCCAGCAGCCGAGGGACTAGCGGAGAGCAGTACTTC. It is translated as CASSRGTSGEQYF. The gene calls are TRBV7-6 and TRBJ2-7; the match to TRBD2 covers 11 bases. The V gene's germline CDR1 is SGHVS and CDR2 FNYEAQ. Unmatched junction bases numbered 4, after V lost 5 bases and J lost 7 bases. The CDR3 is 13 residues long. The full variable domain, with the rest looked up from reference TRBV7-6 and TRBJ2-7, is GAGVSQSPRYKVTKRGQDVALRCDPISGHVSLYWYRQALGQGPEFLTYFNYEAQQDKSGLPNDRFSAERPEGSISTLTIQRTEQRDSAMYRCASSRGTSGEQYFGPGTRLTVT.

This clonotype was observed many times. The chain links TRBV5-4 to TRBJ2-7, with no clear D. The germline V and J ends were trimmed by 1 base and 7 bases, with 9 bases remaining between them. The CDR3 totals 12 residues. Germline lookup yields CDR1 SGHNT and CDR2 YYREEE (reference sequence). The CDR3 loop reads CASSLPVGEQYF. The DNA of the CDR3 is TGTGCCAGCAGCTTGCCTGTCGGGGAGCAGTACTTC.

The chain joins TRBV6-5 to TRBJ2-7, with D perhaps TRBD1 (6 bases). The V end lost 10 bases, the J end lost 7 bases, and 17 bases lay between the germline ends. Germline CDR1 and CDR2: MNHEY and SVGAGI. CDR3 length equals 12 residues. The CDR3 DNA follows: TGTGCCACTCGGGACAACCGGGGTGAGCAGTACTTC. Amino acid sequence: CATRDNRGEQYF.

V usage is TRBV12-3 or TRBV12-4 and J usage is TRBJ2-5; maybe TRBD2 (6 bases). There are 14 residues in the CDR3. Trimming left V 6 bases short and J 5 bases short, with 16 bases between. The DNA of the CDR3 is TGTGCCAGCAGCCAAATTGAAGGAGGGGAGACCCAGTACTTC. Its protein is CASSQIEGGETQYF.

The chain carries TRBV11-2 and TRBJ2-7; D tentatively reads TRBD1 or TRBD2 (5 bases each). Trimming cost V 5 bases and J 3 bases, with 20 bases left between them. The germline CDR1 and CDR2 sequences are SGHAT and FQNNGV. The CDR3 extends over 16 amino acids. CDR3: CASSNMVRGQIYEQYF. In DNA, the CDR3 is TGTGCCAGCAGCAATATGGTACGGGGCCAAATCTACGAGCAGTACTTC.

About this clonotype: At one end, the junction sequence differs from germline, possibly due to a read error. The rearrangement links TRBV20-1 to TRBJ1-2; D is unclear. CDR1 is DFQATT, CDR2 SNEGSKA, per germline (reference sequence). CDR3 size: 13 residues. CDR3 sequence (DNA): TGCAGTGCTAGAGGGACGTATAACTATGGCCACACCTTC. This gives the protein CSARGTYNYGHTF.

Worth noting for this clonotype: At one end the junction does not follow the germline gene, possibly because of a read error. The gene calls are TRBV6-1 and TRBJ1-4; a weak D match, TRBD1 (6 bases). Germline V lookup: CDR1 MNHNS, CDR2 SASEGT. This CDR3 region has 15 residues. This CDR3 reads CASGEFSGANEKLFF. CDR3 DNA sequence: TGTGCCAGCGGTGAATTCTCAGGGGCCAATGAAAAACTGTTTTTT.

This clonotype has a count of ten or more. The chain employs TRBV6-5 and TRBJ2-3; no definite D call. The CDR3 runs 17 residues. Germline assignment: CDR1 MNHEY and CDR2 SVGAGI. Deletions cut 7 bases from V and 5 bases from J, with 25 bases between. The chain's CDR3 is CASTKMGFRQAQDTQYF. The DNA of the CDR3 is TGTGCCAGCACCAAAATGGGGTTTCGGCAGGCCCAAGATACGCAGTATTTT.

This clonotype was counted only a few times. V is TRBV9 and J is TRBJ1-3; 7 bases match TRBD1. V lost 3 bases to trimming and J lost 2 bases; unmatched junction nucleotides: 5. Germline CDR1 SGDLS, CDR2 YYNGEE. The length of the CDR3 is 15 residues. The chain's CDR3 is CASSDTGEAGNTIYF. Here the CDR3 DNA reads TGTGCCAGCAGCGATACAGGGGAAGCTGGAAACACCATATATTTT.

This clonotype has a handful of counts. The genes are TRBV7-9 and TRBJ1-3; TRBD1 is a possible D gene (5 bases). V was shortened by 5 bases and J by 2 bases, with 13 bases between the two germline ends. Germline V gene lookup returns CDR1 SEHNR and CDR2 FQNEAQ (reference sequence). The CDR3 covers 15 residues. CDR3 amino acids: CASSHPQGAGNTIYF. As DNA, the CDR3 is TGTGCCAGCAGCCACCCCCAGGGCGCTGGAAACACCATATATTTT.

This clonotype was picked up a small number of times. The J gene is TRBJ2-7, the V gene TRBV20-1; D is unresolved. CDR1 and CDR2 from the germline V gene are DFQATT and SNEGSKA (reference sequence). This CDR3 has 11 amino acids. The CDR3 is CGVHDTYEQYF. The CDR3 coding sequence is TGCGGTGTCCACGACACCTACGAGCAGTACTTC.

This clonotype was counted at least ten times. This sequence joins TRBV4-1 and TRBJ2-2; no firm D call. Germline values: CDR1 MGHRA, CDR2 YSYEKL. The V gene lost 8 bases and the J gene lost 0 bases, with 13 bases spanning the gap. The CDR3 runs to 15 residues. The CDR3 nucleotides are TGCGCCAGCGGATGGGGTGTCCCGAACACCGGGGAGCTGTTTTTT. Translating it yields CASGWGVPNTGELFF.